Ten or more counts support the clone carrying this T cell receptor (beta chain). Authors of the study amplified TCR beta CDR3 regions from RNA transcripts. The HTBI set primed first-round TCR CDR3 RT-PCR. TCRdb reanalysed the multiplex PCR reads using MiXCR and keeps one entry per CDR3 protein. The sample gives 450,000 to 650,000 distinct CDR3 sequences, over 15% of which show up once; 15% to 20% is in the top ten. These data originate in a study of T cells in Graves' hyperthyroidism and ophthalmopathy. The TCR comes from a woman under 30 with Graves' ophthalmopathy. Sequencing was carried out using blood.

The CDR3 here is CSAVSGGNTGELFF. The CDR3, as DNA: TGCAGTGCTGTCTCAGGGGGGAACACCGGGGAGCTGTTTTTT. This chain joins TRBV20-1 and TRBJ2-2; 7 bases agree with TRBD1. Unmatched junction bases numbered 4, after V lost 5 bases and J lost 1 base. Germline loops: CDR1 DFQATT, CDR2 SNEGSKA (reference sequence). The CDR3 spans 14 residues.